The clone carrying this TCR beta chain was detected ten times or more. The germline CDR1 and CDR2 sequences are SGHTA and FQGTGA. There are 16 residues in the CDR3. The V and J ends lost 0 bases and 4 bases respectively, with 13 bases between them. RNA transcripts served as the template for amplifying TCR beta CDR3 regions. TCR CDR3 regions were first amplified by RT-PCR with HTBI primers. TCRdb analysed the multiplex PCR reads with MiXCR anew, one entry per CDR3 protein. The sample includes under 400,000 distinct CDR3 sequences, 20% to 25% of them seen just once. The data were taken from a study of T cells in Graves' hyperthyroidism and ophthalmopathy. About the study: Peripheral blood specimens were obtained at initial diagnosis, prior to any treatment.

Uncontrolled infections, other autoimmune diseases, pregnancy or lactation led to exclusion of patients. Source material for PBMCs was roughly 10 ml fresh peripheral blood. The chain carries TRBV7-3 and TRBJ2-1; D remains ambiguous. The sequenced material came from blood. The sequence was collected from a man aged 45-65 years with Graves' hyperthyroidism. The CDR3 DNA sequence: TGTGCCAGCAGCTTAACTCCGGAGACGAGGTACAATGAGCAGTTCTTC. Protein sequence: CASSLTPETRYNEQFF.